Listed below are T cell receptor beta chains from one sample, sequenced in a study of molecular identifiers for immune sequencing clone quantification. TCRdb analysed the PCR reads with MiXCR anew, one entry per CDR3 protein. The table shows 350,000 or so distinct CDR3 sequences, with around 21% occurring only once. Sequenced input: naive CD8+ T cells from blood, with Jurkat cell RNA spiked in. Receptors were obtained from a human donor in good health. Some libraries in this study had Jurkat cell RNA spiked in. CDR3s include the opening cysteine and the closing phenylalanine or tryptophan. Fields, in order: clone size, V gene, J gene, D gene, CDR3 DNA, CDR3 protein. D genes are given only for firm matches. Clone sizes are given selectively: once, few, many, or a class where the clone is expanded.

>many|TRBV7-2|TRBJ2-3|TRBD2
TGTGCCAGCAGCTTAGAGGCACCCCCGATAGCGGGAGGACTATACACAGATACGCAGTATTTT
CASSLEAPPIAGGLYTDTQYF
>NA|TRBV4-2|TRBJ2-7|NA
TGTGCCAGCAGCCAAGTCGGAACCGCGTCACCTATCCACGAGCAGTACTTC
CASSQVGTASPIHEQYF
>few|TRBV30|TRBJ2-3|NA
TGTGCCTGGTCCGGGTGGGGGGACAGCCAAAGCACAGATACGCAGTATTTT
CAWSGWGDSQSTDTQYF
>many|TRBV30|TRBJ2-1|NA
TGTGCCTGGAGTCGCGACTCCCACAATGAGCAGTTCTTC
CAWSRDSHNEQFF
>many|TRBV5-1|TRBJ2-5|TRBD1
TGCGCCAGCAGCTCGACAGGGCAGGAACAAGAGACCCAGTACTTC
CASSSTGQEQETQYF
>many|TRBV15|TRBJ2-5|TRBD1
TGTGCCACCAGCATCCGGGACAGGAATATACAAGAGACCCAGTACTTC
CATSIRDRNIQETQYF
>many|TRBV7-9|TRBJ2-7|TRBD1
TGTGCCAGCAGCTCGGGGACAGGGATTTACGAGCAGTACTTC
CASSSGTGIYEQYF
>many|TRBV3-1|TRBJ1-2|NA
TGTGCCAGCAGCCACAAGTGGGGTTATGGCTACACCTTC
CASSHKWGYGYTF
>NA|TRBV12-3/TRBV12-4|TRBJ2-1|NA
TGTGCCAGCAGTTTCTCCGATGAGCAGTTCTTC
CASSFSDEQFF
>many|TRBV19|TRBJ2-7|NA
TGTGCCAGTAGTCCAGACGGGGGTAGCTACGAGCAGTACTTC
CASSPDGGSYEQYF
>many|TRBV6-5|TRBJ1-1|NA
TGTGCCAGCAGTCCGGAAATACCGGGGCCCCGTCACACTGAAGCTTTCTTT
CASSPEIPGPRHTEAFF
>many|TRBV25-1|TRBJ1-3|NA
TGTGCCAGCCCAAAGGGCCTTGGAAACACCATATATTTT
CASPKGLGNTIYF
>many|TRBV29-1|TRBJ2-2|TRBD1
TGCAGCGTACAGGGGGCGAACACCGGGGAGCTGTTTTTT
CSVQGANTGELFF
>many|TRBV12-5|TRBJ2-7|NA
TGTGCTAGTGGAACGGATACAGGGCCTGACCCCTACGAGCAGTACTTC
CASGTDTGPDPYEQYF
>many|TRBV4-1|TRBJ2-1|TRBD1
TGCGCCAGCAGCCTGGGGACAGGTCCGAGTTTCAATGAGCAGTTCTTC
CASSLGTGPSFNEQFF
>many|TRBV27|TRBJ1-4|NA
TGTGCCAGCAGTTTAATTGGGGGGATGCTGTTTTTT
CASSLIGGMLFF
>many|TRBV7-9|TRBJ2-6|NA
TGTGCCAGCAGCTTAACCCCCGGGTCCGGGGCCAACGTCCTGACTTTC
CASSLTPGSGANVLTF
>NA|TRBV6-5|TRBJ2-3|NA
TGTGCCAGCAGTTACGGTTTCACAGATACGCAGTATTTT
CASSYGFTDTQYF
>NA|TRBV4-3|TRBJ2-7|NA
TGCGCCAGCAGCCAAGAGTGGACCGGGACGGGGATATACGAGCAGTACTTC
CASSQEWTGTGIYEQYF
>NA|TRBV20-1|TRBJ2-3|NA
TGCAGCGCTCCAGGGGTGGAAGATACGCAGTGTTTT
CSAPGVEDTQCF
>many|TRBV24-1|TRBJ2-1|NA
TGTGCCACCAGTGACTGGAATGGCAATGAGCAGTTCTTC
CATSDWNGNEQFF
>many|TRBV4-3|TRBJ2-1|TRBD2
TGCGCCAGCAGCCAAGCAGCGGGGGGATACAATGAGCAGTTCTTC
CASSQAAGGYNEQFF
>many|TRBV29-1|TRBJ2-1|TRBD2
TGCAGCGCCGGAGCGGGGAATGAGCAGTTCTTC
CSAGAGNEQFF
>few|TRBV3-1|TRBJ2-5|NA
TGTGCCAGCAGCCGAGTTTCTGGGGAGACCCAGTACTTC
CASSRVSGETQYF
>many|TRBV5-5|TRBJ1-4|NA
TGTGCCAGCAGCTCCGACCGAGGGTCCGGTTGGGACGAAAAACTGTTTTTT
CASSSDRGSGWDEKLFF
>NA|TRBV6-2/TRBV6-3|TRBJ2-3|NA
TGTGCCAGCAGTTACGTTCCAGCTAACACAGATACGCAGTATTTT
CASSYVPANTDTQYF
>many|TRBV6-5|TRBJ2-7|NA
TGTGCCAGCAGTTACTCCGCAGGGGTCACCCACGAGCAGTACTTC
CASSYSAGVTHEQYF
>many|TRBV27|TRBJ2-2|NA
TGTGCCAGCAGAACATTGGGAGGCCGGGAGCTGTTTTTT
CASRTLGGRELFF
>many|TRBV7-2|TRBJ2-7|NA
TGTGCCAGCAGCTTGGACCCAGCAAGCTCCTACGAGCAGTACTTC
CASSLDPASSYEQYF
>NA|TRBV10-1|TRBJ1-5|NA
TGCGCCAGCAGCCGGAGTTACAGTCAGCCCCAGCATTTT
CASSRSYSQPQHF
>many|TRBV7-3|TRBJ2-2|NA
TGTGCCAGCAGCGTCACACACACCGGGGAGCTGTTTTTT
CASSVTHTGELFF
>many|TRBV19|TRBJ2-7|TRBD2
TGTGCCAGTAGTGCCGGGACTACCTACGAGCAGTACTTC
CASSAGTTYEQYF
>NA|TRBV4-3|TRBJ1-1|TRBD1
TGCGCCAGCAGCCAGACAGGGGTCGCTGAAGCTTTCTTT
CASSQTGVAEAFF
>NA|TRBV5-3|TRBJ2-5|NA
TGTGCCAGCAGCCGGGGCTACATACACCAAGAGACCCAGTACTTC
CASSRGYIHQETQYF
>many|TRBV7-3|TRBJ2-6|TRBD1
TGTGCCAGCAGCCCAACTTTACCGGGACAGGGACCCTCTGGGGCCAACGTCCTGACTTTC
CASSPTLPGQGPSGANVLTF
>many|TRBV5-4|TRBJ1-1|TRBD1
TGTGCCAGCAGCATCGGACAGGGGGAAGTAGGTACTGAAGCTTTCTTT
CASSIGQGEVGTEAFF
>many|TRBV5-6|TRBJ2-1|NA
TGTGCCAGCAGCTTGTGGGGGGCTGACGCGGAGCAGTTCTTC
CASSLWGADAEQFF
>many|TRBV18|TRBJ2-6|NA
TGTGCCAGTAGTCTTGGGGCCAACGTCCTGACTTTC
CASSLGANVLTF
>many|TRBV7-6|TRBJ2-7|NA
TGTGCCAGCAGCTTAGAACGTTCCTACGAGCAGTACTTC
CASSLERSYEQYF
>few|TRBV14|TRBJ1-1|NA
TGTGCCAGCAGCCAAGTTTATCCAGGGGAAGCTTTCTTT
CASSQVYPGEAFF
>many|TRBV28|TRBJ2-1|TRBD2
TGTGCCAGCAGTTCCGACCCCATTCATCGAGTTAGCGGGAGGGGCAATGAGCAGTTCTTC
CASSSDPIHRVSGRGNEQFF
>many|TRBV5-8|TRBJ1-5|NA
TGTGCCAGCAGCTTGGAGCGGGAATCTAGCAATCAGCCCCAGCATTTT
CASSLERESSNQPQHF
>many|TRBV6-2/TRBV6-3|TRBJ2-7|NA
TGTGCCAGCAGTCCCCGTTCGCCGTCCGGTTACGAGCAGTACTTC
CASSPRSPSGYEQYF
>many|TRBV28|TRBJ2-7|NA
TGTGCCAGCAGTTTGAGGGGAAACGAGCAGTACTTC
CASSLRGNEQYF
>many|TRBV5-4|TRBJ1-1|NA
TGTGCCAGCACCTCTGCCAGCCGGACTGAAGCTTTCTTT
CASTSASRTEAFF
>NA|TRBV9|TRBJ1-1|TRBD1
TGTGCCAGCAGCGGATCCGGGACAGACCCTACCTTGAACACTGAAGCTTTCTTT
CASSGSGTDPTLNTEAFF
>NA|TRBV19|TRBJ1-1|NA
TGTGCCAGTAGTATAAGTTTTGACACTGAAGCTTTCTTT
CASSISFDTEAFF
>many|TRBV4-3|TRBJ2-4|NA
TGCGCCAGCAGCCAAGCAGAAACGGGGAAGGCCAAAAACATTCAGTACTTC
CASSQAETGKAKNIQYF
>few|TRBV6-2/TRBV6-3|TRBJ1-1|TRBD1
TGTGCCAGCACCCAGGGGGCAATCGCTGAAGCTTTCTTT
CASTQGAIAEAFF